This T cell receptor (beta chain) was found in a study of identical twins' blood T cells. Study outcomes and limitations: Shared CDR3 clonotype counts tracked mainly the product of cloneset sizes. Top TCRbeta clonotypes were shared more with twin than unrelated donors.

A previously described protocol, modified, built RNA-based TCR cDNA libraries. Via MiXCR, TCRdb re-called the 5' RACE reads, giving one row per CDR3 protein. The profile covers fewer than 450,000 distinct CDR3 sequences, with about 28% appearing a single time and about 6.1% taken by the ten largest. This clonotype was recorded many times. Its antigen is not known. Per germline, CDR1 MNHEY and CDR2 SVGEGT. Trimming stripped 5 bases from V and 3 bases from J, with 10 bases between. The CDR3 is 13 residues long. All three twin pairs grew up together with likely shared infections and vaccines. Source material: PBMCs. The chain joins TRBV6-2 or TRBV6-3 to TRBJ1-1; TRBD1 might be the D (5 bases). The sequence derives from a woman aged 18-49 years in good health. CDR3 nucleotide sequence: TGTGCCAGCAGTCCGGCGGGGGACACTGAAGCTTTCTTT. It translates to CASSPAGDTEAFF.